The 20 T cell receptor beta chains below all came from one sample that was sequenced in a study of T cells in Graves' hyperthyroidism and ophthalmopathy. The TCR beta CDR3 regions underwent amplification using RNA transcripts as the source. In the first-round RT-PCR of the TCR CDR3, the HTBI primer set was used. TCRdb processed the multiplex PCR reads anew with MiXCR; each CDR3 protein has one entry. The table shows 470,000 or so distinct CDR3 sequences, with more than 20% occurring only once. The sequenced material came from blood. The receptors come from a man between 18 and 35 years old with Graves' hyperthyroidism.

This clonotype has more than one count but fewer than ten. V is TRBV9 and J is TRBJ2-2; D not certain. The V end was cut by 0 bases, the J end by 2 bases, with 14 bases between. Germline V gene data show CDR1 as SGDLS and CDR2 as YYNGEE. This CDR3 has 17 residues. The CDR3 DNA reads TGTGCCAGCAGCGTAGATGTGACCAAAATCAACACCGGGGAGCTGTTTTTT. It translates to CASSVDVTKINTGELFF.

This clonotype came up many times. The chain uses TRBV6-1 and TRBJ2-5; 9 bases fit TRBD2. Losses at the gene ends were 4 bases for V and 1 base for J; bases not matched to a gene: 4. The germline gives CDR1 MNHNS, CDR2 SASEGT. The CDR3 is 15 amino acids. The CDR3: CASSATSGPQETQYF. The CDR3 coding sequence is TGTGCCAGCAGTGCGACTAGCGGCCCCCAAGAGACCCAGTACTTC.

This clonotype has ten or more counts. The chain is built from TRBV29-1 and TRBJ2-2, with TRBD1 matching over 9 bases. This CDR3 has 14 amino acids. CDR1 is SQVTM and CDR2 is ANQGSEA in the germline V gene. Trimming at V came to 6 bases and at J to 1 base, leaving 3 bases not matched to a gene. In nucleotides, the CDR3 is TGCAGCGTCCCGGGACAGGGGAACACCGGGGAGCTGTTTTTT. Translated: CSVPGQGNTGELFF.

This clonotype was seen ten or more times. This rearrangement joins TRBV12-3 or TRBV12-4 to TRBJ1-5; 7 positions agree with TRBD1. The trim removed 5 bases at V and 0 bases at J, leaving 4 bases unmatched. The length of the CDR3 is 15 residues. The CDR3 DNA sequence: TGTGCCAGCAGTCAGGGGGTCCTTAGCAATCAGCCCCAGCATTTT. It specifies CASSQGVLSNQPQHF.

The chain has TRBV5-1 and TRBJ1-1; tentatively, D is TRBD1 (5 bases). V lost 3 bases, J lost 5 bases, and 17 bases lay in between. The CDR3 covers 15 residues. From germline, CDR1 is SGHRS and CDR2 YFSETQ. The DNA for the CDR3 is TGCGCCAGCAGCTCGAGCCAGGGAGGTGGGACTGAAGCTTTCTTT. This translates into CASSSSQGGGTEAFF.

The rearrangement joins TRBV6-1 to TRBJ2-5, with unresolved D. The CDR3 runs 14 residues. V lost 5 bases, J lost 3 bases, and 13 bases lay in between. Germline CDR1 reads MNHNS; CDR2 reads SASEGT. The CDR3 DNA follows: TGTGCCAGCAGTACCCTAGGCCGTAAAGAGACCCAGTACTTC. Translation: CASSTLGRKETQYF.

The chain combines TRBV12-3 or TRBV12-4 with TRBJ2-2; 8 nucleotides align to TRBD1. V lost 5 bases, J lost 4 bases, and 6 bases stayed unmatched. This CDR3 is 15 amino acids long. Here the CDR3 DNA reads TGTGCCAGCAGTCCCAGGGGGCCCCCCACCGGGGAGCTGTTTTTT. As protein: CASSPRGPPTGELFF.

The table lists this clonotype with many counts. The chain combines TRBV19 with TRBJ1-2; no reliable D call. This CDR3 is built from 11 residues. Per germline, CDR1 LNHDA and CDR2 SQIVND (reference sequence). Deletions cut 7 bases from V and 7 bases from J, with 10 bases between. CDR3 DNA sequence: TGTGCCAGTAAGGGAGCTAGTGGCTACACCTTC. It encodes CASKGASGYTF. Using reference TRBV19 and TRBJ1-2 for the parts outside the CDR3, the full variable domain is DGGITQSPKYLFRKEGQNVTLSCEQNLNHDAMYWYRQDPGQGLRLIYYSQIVNDFQKGDIAEGYSVSREKKESFPLTVTSAQKNPTAFYLCASKGASGYTFGSGTRLTVV.

This clonotype was seen repeatedly, ten times or more. The rearrangement links TRBV29-1 to TRBJ1-2, with 8 bases fitting TRBD1. Germline-derived CDR1 and CDR2 are SQVTM and ANQGSEA. The junction had 9 bases not matched to a gene; V was cut back by 3 bases and J by 6 bases. CDR3 length: 14 amino acids. The CDR3, as DNA: TGCAGCGTTGATCCCGGACAGGGTATCCATGGCTACACCTTC. Translating it yields CSVDPGQGIHGYTF.

This clonotype was seen a handful of times. Here the CDR3 DNA reads TGTGCCAGCAGCTCCCGGCGGGAGAACACCGGGGAGCTGTTTTTT. This gives the protein CASSSRRENTGELFF. J is TRBJ2-2 and V is TRBV7-6, with D perhaps TRBD2 (6 bases). Trimming pared 4 bases from V and 1 base from J, leaving 10 bases between. From germline, CDR1 is SGHVS and CDR2 FNYEAQ. The CDR3 is 15 residues long.

The chain joins TRBV30 to TRBJ2-3; D is unclear. Germline CDR1 is GTSNPN and CDR2 is SVGIG (reference sequence). Trimming pared 1 base from V and 0 bases from J, leaving 8 bases between. The CDR3 is made up of 14 amino acids. CDR3 sequence (DNA): TGTGCCTGGAGTGGAGTTACTAGCACAGATACGCAGTATTTT. This translates into CAWSGVTSTDTQYF.

This clonotype was counted a few times. The chain carries TRBV7-6 and TRBJ2-7, with 9 bases identical to TRBD1. The CDR3 spans 16 residues. Unmatched junction bases numbered 12, after V lost 6 bases and J lost 3 bases. Looked up from germline, CDR1 is SGHVS and CDR2 is FNYEAQ. The DNA of the CDR3 is TGTGCCAGCAGTCCCACAGGGGGCGTTCCAAACTACGAGCAGTACTTC. Translation gives CASSPTGGVPNYEQYF. The complete variable domain, with remaining parts taken from reference TRBV7-6 and TRBJ2-7, reads GAGVSQSPRYKVTKRGQDVALRCDPISGHVSLYWYRQALGQGPEFLTYFNYEAQQDKSGLPNDRFSAERPEGSISTLTIQRTEQRDSAMYRCASSPTGGVPNYEQYFGPGTRLTVT.

The V and J genes are TRBV20-1 and TRBJ1-1; no clear D. V shed 1 base and J shed 1 base, with 10 bases lying between them. CDR1 is DFQATT, CDR2 SNEGSKA, per germline (reference sequence). The CDR3 is 14 residues long. The CDR3 nucleotides are TGCAGTGCTAGAGGTCGGCTGTCGAACACTGAAGCTTTCTTT. Translated: CSARGRLSNTEAFF.

This clonotype was observed a handful of times. The rearrangement links TRBV12-5 to TRBJ1-1; 7 bases fit TRBD1. Germline CDR1 is LGHNT and CDR2 is FRNRAP. This CDR3 has 15 residues. V lost 0 bases, J lost 2 bases, and 3 bases stayed unmatched. The CDR3: CASGLVGTANTEAFF. CDR3 in DNA: TGTGCTAGTGGTTTGGTAGGGACAGCTAACACTGAAGCTTTCTTT.

This clonotype was detected only a few times. For the CDR3, the DNA is TGCAGCGTTGAATTGTTTGGGACAGGCTTGGGCGAGCAGTACTTC. This sequence encodes CSVELFGTGLGEQYF. The J gene is TRBJ2-7, the V gene TRBV29-1; 8 nucleotides line up with TRBD1. Germline V gene data show CDR1 as SQVTM and CDR2 as ANQGSEA. The CDR3 is made up of 15 amino acids. With 2 bases clipped from V and 6 bases from J, the junction kept 12 bases outside the gene matches.

This clonotype was found a few times. The rearrangement uses TRBV4-1 and TRBJ2-5; 8 nucleotides match TRBD1. Germline values: CDR1 MGHRA, CDR2 YSYEKL. The V and J ends lost 3 bases and 2 bases, in that order; junction bases with no gene match: 8. This CDR3 is built from 16 residues. CDR3 sequence reads: CASSHIRTGMQETQYF. The CDR3 DNA is TGCGCCAGCAGCCATATTCGGACAGGGATGCAAGAGACCCAGTACTTC.

This clonotype occurred a few times. The rearrangement links TRBV19 to TRBJ1-1; no firm D call. CDR3 length: 14 residues. Between the trimmed V and J ends, which lost 7 bases and 6 bases, there was a span of 18 bases. Germline V lookup: CDR1 LNHDA, CDR2 SQIVND (reference sequence). The CDR3 spells CASTSLWSGAEAFF. As DNA, the CDR3 is TGTGCCAGTACCTCCTTATGGAGTGGGGCTGAAGCTTTCTTT. The full variable domain, in which reference TRBV19 and TRBJ1-1 provide the parts outside the CDR3, is DGGITQSPKYLFRKEGQNVTLSCEQNLNHDAMYWYRQDPGQGLRLIYYSQIVNDFQKGDIAEGYSVSREKKESFPLTVTSAQKNPTAFYLCASTSLWSGAEAFFGQGTRLTVV.

J is TRBJ2-5 and V is TRBV6-2 or TRBV6-3; D not certain. Germline CDR1 and CDR2: MNHEY and SVGEGT. The CDR3 is 13 amino acids. V was clipped by 6 bases and J by 5 bases, with 13 bases between them. The DNA of the CDR3 is TGTGCCAGCAGCCTTTGGGCCTTCGAGACCCAGTACTTC. The encoded protein is CASSLWAFETQYF.

This clonotype was found many times. This sequence joins TRBV6-5 and TRBJ2-5; 8 bases agree with TRBD2. Germline CDR1 and CDR2: MNHEY and SVGAGI. The CDR3 contains 18 residues. The ends lost 0 bases at V and 4 bases at J; junction bases unmatched: 13. CDR3 DNA sequence: TGTGCCAGCAGTTACTCGTCTGGGGTAGCGGGGCTGGGAGAGACCCAGTACTTC. Residues: CASSYSSGVAGLGETQYF.

J is TRBJ2-4 and V is TRBV11-2, with D unclear. The CDR3 runs 14 residues. V was cut by 1 base and J by 0 bases, with 4 bases left in between. Germline assignment: CDR1 SGHAT and CDR2 FQNNGV. The CDR3 spells CASSLVGAKNIQYF. CDR3 in DNA: TGTGCCAGCAGCTTAGTGGGAGCCAAAAACATTCAGTACTTC.